The 10 T cell receptor beta chains listed next were all sequenced from one sample in a study of OX40 agonist ivuxolimab in advanced cancers. Method: immunoSEQ multiplex PCR; TCRdb's copy keeps in-frame clones and lacks some. Here the sample spans 47,000 or so clones, 85% to 90% being singletons. The sample here was CD4+ or CD8+ T cells sorted from blood, taken in a trial of the OX40 agonist ivuxolimab. Receptors originate from an adult with an advanced solid tumor such as melanoma, head and neck, liver or kidney cancer.

V usage is TRBV10-3 and J usage is TRBJ2-2, with TRBD2 matching 12 bases. CDR3 length: 15 amino acids. The V gene end was trimmed by 10 bases and the J gene end by 0 bases; junction bases not matched to a gene: 3. The germline gives CDR1 ENHRY, CDR2 SYGVKD. As DNA, the CDR3 is TGTGCCACCGGGACTAGCGGGTCGAACACCGGGGAGCTGTTTTTT. It translates to CATGTSGSNTGELFF.

V is TRBV6-5 and J is TRBJ2-3; D unclear. With 2 bases removed from V and 0 bases from J, the gap between germline ends came to 3 bases. Germline-derived CDR1 and CDR2 are MNHEY and SVGAGI. The CDR3 sequence is 13 residues long. The CDR3 region has the DNA TGTGCCAGCAGTTACGACAGCACAGATACGCAGTATTTT. This codes for CASSYDSTDTQYF.

The V and J genes are TRBV15 and TRBJ2-5; 8 positions agree with TRBD1. Germline V gives CDR1 LNHNV, CDR2 YYDKDF (reference sequence). After removal of 3 bases from V and 5 bases from J, the junction contained 5 bases not matched to a gene. The CDR3 loop spans 14 amino acids. CDR3 in amino acids: CATSSRTGMETQYF. The DNA for the CDR3 is TGTGCCACCAGCAGCAGGACAGGGATGGAGACCCAGTACTTC.

The chain carries TRBV30 and TRBJ2-7; D tentatively fits TRBD1 or TRBD2 (6 bases each). The CDR3 sequence is 14 residues long. CDR1 is GTSNPN and CDR2 is SVGIG in the germline V gene (reference sequence). V dropped 0 bases and J dropped 1 base, with 10 bases sitting between them. The CDR3 spells CAWSVGGPSYEQYF. In DNA form, the CDR3 reads TGTGCCTGGAGTGTTGGGGGGCCGTCCTACGAGCAGTACTTC.

V is TRBV10-3 and J is TRBJ1-6; a weak D match, TRBD1 (6 bases). CDR1 and CDR2 (germline): ENHRY, SYGVKD. The CDR3 runs 17 residues. The V end was cut by 0 bases, the J end by 7 bases, with 16 bases between. CDR3 DNA: TGTGCCATCAGTGAGTCGGACGACAGGCGGGCGAATTCACCCCTCCACTTT. Its translation is CAISESDDRRANSPLHF.

Concerning this clone itself: This may arise from a read error, as a much more abundant clone is one base away. The chain recombines TRBV11-2 with TRBJ1-1, with D unclear. Trimming took off 3 bases at V and 3 bases at J, with 5 bases between the two ends. The CDR3 is made up of 12 amino acids. The germline V gene has CDR1 SGHAT and CDR2 FQNNGV. The chain's CDR3 is CASSFGDTEAFF. Here the CDR3 DNA reads TGTGCCAGCAGCTTCGGCGACACTGAAGCTTTCTTT.

This chain joins TRBV12-5 and TRBJ1-2; D unclear. Germline values: CDR1 LGHNT, CDR2 FRNRAP. Trimming stripped 9 bases from V and 8 bases from J, with 22 bases between. The CDR3 runs 14 residues. CDR3 nucleotides: TGTGCTAGCACCCCTTGGGGTTTCCGAGACGGCTACACCTTC. It translates to CASTPWGFRDGYTF. The full variable domain, in which reference TRBV12-5 and TRBJ1-2 provide the parts outside the CDR3, is DARVTQTPRHKVTEMGQEVTMRCQPILGHNTVFWYRQTMMQGLELLAYFRNRAPLDDSGMPKDRFSAEMPDATLATLKIQPSEPRDSAVYFCASTPWGFRDGYTFGSGTRLTVV.

V usage is TRBV27 and J usage is TRBJ1-1, with unresolved D. Germline lookup yields CDR1 MNHEY and CDR2 SMNVEV (reference sequence). The CDR3 totals 13 residues. V gave up 2 bases and J gave up 4 bases, with 8 bases separating them. The CDR3 spells CASSLATVTEAFF. The CDR3 bases are TGTGCCAGCAGTTTAGCCACGGTCACTGAAGCTTTCTTT.

V and J are TRBV27 and TRBJ1-1, with D uncertain. V lost 8 bases to trimming and J lost 0 bases, with 10 bases between them. Looked up from germline, CDR1 is MNHEY and CDR2 is SMNVEV (reference sequence). The CDR3 loop spans 13 amino acids. The CDR3 DNA follows: TGTGCCAGCCGGCTCTGGGTGAACACTGAAGCTTTCTTT. It is translated as CASRLWVNTEAFF.

V and J are TRBV11-2 and TRBJ1-1; the D gene is possibly TRBD1 (6 bases). V was trimmed by 4 bases and J by 5 bases, leaving 14 bases between them. In germline, CDR1 is SGHAT, CDR2 FQNNGV. The CDR3 sequence is 14 residues long. CDR3 in DNA: TGTGCCAGCAGCTCAGCGGGGGCCGGGACTGAAGCTTTCTTT. It yields the protein CASSSAGAGTEAFF.